These 7 T cell receptor beta chains were sequenced from one sample in a study of identical twins. Each CDR3 protein gets one entry after TCRdb re-called the 5' RACE reads with MiXCR. Seen here are about 1.7 million distinct CDR3 sequences, about 30% observed once, and the top ten hold about 0.27%. Sequencing was carried out using cord blood. These receptors were obtained from a newborn girl in good health.

The CDR3: CASSLGDRASTFYGYTF. DNA of the CDR3: TGTGCCAGCAGTTTAGGGGACAGGGCCTCTACTTTCTATGGCTACACCTTC. The rearrangement links TRBV27 to TRBJ1-2, with 9 positions matching TRBD1. From germline, CDR1 is MNHEY and CDR2 SMNVEV (reference sequence). This CDR3 comprises 17 residues. V shed 2 bases, J shed 4 bases, and the junction held 11 bases outside the gene matches.

In its sample, this clonotype was seen a few times. The chain employs TRBV27 and TRBJ2-3, with 7 bases aligning to TRBD2. J lost 1 base, V lost 2 bases, and 15 bases had no gene match. The CDR3 length is 19 residues. Per the germline V gene, CDR1 is MNHEY and CDR2 is SMNVEV (reference sequence). CDR3 nucleotide sequence: TGTGCCAGCAGTTTAAGGGCCCCATTCGGCGGGGGTCGCACAGATACGCAGTATTTT. Protein: CASSLRAPFGGGRTDTQYF.

The chain combines TRBV5-4 with TRBJ2-5; TRBD2 agrees at 7 bases. The CDR3 runs to 16 residues. With 4 bases clipped from V and 0 bases from J, the junction kept 9 bases outside the gene matches. CDR1 is SGHNT and CDR2 is YYREEE in the germline V gene (reference sequence). The CDR3 loop is CASSLLRGEDQETQYF. DNA for the CDR3: TGTGCCAGCAGCCTTTTACGGGGGGAAGACCAAGAGACCCAGTACTTC.

Many counts were recorded for this clonotype. This chain uses TRBV7-2 with TRBJ2-3, with TRBD2 matching over 11 bases. The CDR3 is 16 residues long. CDR1 is SGHTA and CDR2 is FQGNSA in the germline V gene. The junction had 7 bases not matched to a gene; V was cut back by 6 bases and J by 2 bases. DNA for the CDR3: TGTGCCAGCAGTTATGGGACTAGCGGACCCACAGATACGCAGTATTTT. It yields the protein CASSYGTSGPTDTQYF.

The V and J genes are TRBV18 and TRBJ2-7; 8 bases align to TRBD1. V lost 0 bases and J lost 4; bases outside the gene matches: 11. The germline V gene has CDR1 KGHSH and CDR2 LQKENI. The CDR3 length is 17 residues. CDR3: CASSPPWDRFLYYEQYF. CDR3 sequence (DNA): TGTGCCAGCTCACCACCGTGGGACAGGTTCCTTTATTACGAGCAGTACTTC.

This clonotype was observed a handful of times. The chain uses TRBV4-2 and TRBJ2-3; TRBD2 matches at 8 bases. Germline V gene sequence: CDR1 LGHNA, CDR2 YNFKEQ. The V gene end was trimmed by 4 bases and the J gene end by 6 bases; junction bases not matched to a gene: 9. The CDR3 spans 15 residues. The CDR3 region is CASSPLRGVQDTQYF. In DNA, the CDR3 is TGTGCCAGCAGCCCCCTGCGGGGGGTGCAGGATACGCAGTATTTT.

The J gene is TRBJ2-7, the V gene TRBV20-1; D call uncertain. Germline-derived CDR1 and CDR2 are DFQATT and SNEGSKA (reference sequence). V lost 6 bases, J lost 1 base, and 16 bases lay in between. This CDR3 has 14 amino acids. CDR3 amino acids: CSARSTQGSYEQYF. CDR3 DNA: TGCAGTGCCCGGAGTACACAAGGGTCCTACGAGCAGTACTTC.